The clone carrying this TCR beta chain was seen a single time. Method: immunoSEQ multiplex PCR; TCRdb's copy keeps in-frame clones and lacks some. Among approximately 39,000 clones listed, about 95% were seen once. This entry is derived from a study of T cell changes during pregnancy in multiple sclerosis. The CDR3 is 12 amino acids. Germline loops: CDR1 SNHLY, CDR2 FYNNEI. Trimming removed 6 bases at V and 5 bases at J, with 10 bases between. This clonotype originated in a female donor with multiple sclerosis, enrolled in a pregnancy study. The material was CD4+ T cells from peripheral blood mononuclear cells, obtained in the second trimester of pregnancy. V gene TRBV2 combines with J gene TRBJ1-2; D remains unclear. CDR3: CASSSGSYGYTF. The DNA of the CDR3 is TGTGCCAGCAGCTCGGGTTCATATGGCTACACCTTC.